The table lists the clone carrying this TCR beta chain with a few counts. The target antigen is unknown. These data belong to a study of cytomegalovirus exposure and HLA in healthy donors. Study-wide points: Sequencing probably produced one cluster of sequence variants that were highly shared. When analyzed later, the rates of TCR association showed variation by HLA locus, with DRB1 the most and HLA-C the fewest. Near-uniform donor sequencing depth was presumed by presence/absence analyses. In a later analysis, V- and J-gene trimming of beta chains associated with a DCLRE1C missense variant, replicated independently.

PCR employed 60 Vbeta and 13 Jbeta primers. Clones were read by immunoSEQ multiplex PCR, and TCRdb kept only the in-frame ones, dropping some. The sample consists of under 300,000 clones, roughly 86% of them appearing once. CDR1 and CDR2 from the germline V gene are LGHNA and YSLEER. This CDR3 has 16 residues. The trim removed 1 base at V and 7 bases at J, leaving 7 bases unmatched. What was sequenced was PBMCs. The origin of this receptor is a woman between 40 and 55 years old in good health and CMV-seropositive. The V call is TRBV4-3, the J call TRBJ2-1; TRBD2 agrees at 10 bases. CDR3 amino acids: CASSQVSSGSRNEQFF. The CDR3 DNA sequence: TGCGCCAGCAGCCAAGTGTCTAGCGGGAGTAGGAATGAGCAGTTCTTC.